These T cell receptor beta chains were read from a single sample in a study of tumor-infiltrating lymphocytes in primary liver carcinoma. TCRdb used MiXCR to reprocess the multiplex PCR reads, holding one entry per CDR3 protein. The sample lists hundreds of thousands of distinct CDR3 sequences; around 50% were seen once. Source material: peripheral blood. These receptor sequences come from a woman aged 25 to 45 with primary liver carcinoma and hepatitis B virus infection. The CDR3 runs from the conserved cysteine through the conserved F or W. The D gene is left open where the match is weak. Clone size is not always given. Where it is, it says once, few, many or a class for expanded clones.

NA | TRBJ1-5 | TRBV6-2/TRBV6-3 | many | TGTGCCAGCAGTTACTCGTATACGGAGCTCAAGCCCCAGCATTTT | CASSYSYTELKPQHF
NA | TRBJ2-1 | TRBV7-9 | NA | TGTGCCAGCAGCTTACCAACCGGAAATGAGCAGTTCTTC | CASSLPTGNEQFF
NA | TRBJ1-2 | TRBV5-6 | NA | TGTTCCAGCAGATCGAGGGGCCTTATCTATGGCTACACCTTC | CSSRSRGLIYGYTF
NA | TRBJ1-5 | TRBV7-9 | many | TGCGCCAGCTCCCGGGACAGCAATCAGCCCCAGCATTTT | CASSRDSNQPQHF
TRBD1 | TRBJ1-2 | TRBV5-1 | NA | TGCGCCAGCAGCGGACAGGGGGTAAACTATGGCTACACCTTC | CASSGQGVNYGYTF
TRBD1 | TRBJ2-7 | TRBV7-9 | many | TGTGCCAGCACAAGCTCCAGGGGGCGTTTCGAGCAGTACTTC | CASTSSRGRFEQYF
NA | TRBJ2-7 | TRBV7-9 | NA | TGTGCCAGCAGCTTAGGTGACTTC | CASSLGDF
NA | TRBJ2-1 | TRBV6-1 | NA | TGTGTCAGCAGTGTCGGGCGGGGTACCTACAATGAGCAGTTCTTC | CVSSVGRGTYNEQFF
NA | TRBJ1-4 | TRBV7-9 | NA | TGTGCCAGCAGCTCGCGGACGGGCCATGGAGAACTGTTTTTT | CASSSRTGHGELFF
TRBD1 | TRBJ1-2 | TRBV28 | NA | TGTGCCAGCAGGACCGGACAGGGACTAGGCTATGGCTACACCTTC | CASRTGQGLGYGYTF
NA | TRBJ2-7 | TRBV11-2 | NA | TGTGCCAGGAGCTTAGTCAGGATAAGCGCCTGCGAGCAGTACTTC | CARSLVRISACEQYF
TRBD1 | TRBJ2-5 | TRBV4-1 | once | TGCGCCAGCAGTCAAGAAGAGGGGGCCGTGACCCAATACTTC | CASSQEEGAVTQYF
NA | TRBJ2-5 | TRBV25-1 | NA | TGTGCCAGCAGCCTATCTATCAGACCCCCCGGGGAGACCCAGTACTTC | CASSLSIRPPGETQYF
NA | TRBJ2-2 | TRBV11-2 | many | TGTGCCAGCAGCTCGCGGAGCAGCGGGCTTAACACCGGGGAGCTGTTTTTT | CASSSRSSGLNTGELFF
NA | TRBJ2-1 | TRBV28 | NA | TGTGCCAGCAGTTGGGGTCGGGACTACAATGAGCAGTTCTTC | CASSWGRDYNEQFF
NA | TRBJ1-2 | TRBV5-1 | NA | TGCGCCAGCAGTTTTTCTGACACTAACCGTGGCTACACCTTC | CASSFSDTNRGYTF
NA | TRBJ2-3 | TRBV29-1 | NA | TGCAGCGTTGGTGGGAGACCTACGCAGTGTTTT | CSVGGRPTQCF
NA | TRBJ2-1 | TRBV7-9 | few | TGTGCCAGCAGCTTATTCCAGGGAGTTCGGAGAAATGAGCAGTTCTTC | CASSLFQGVRRNEQFF
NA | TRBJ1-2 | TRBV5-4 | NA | TGTGCCAACAGCTTCTCCAGTCAGTACCAATTC | CANSFSSQYQF
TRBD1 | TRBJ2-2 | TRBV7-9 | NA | TGTGCCAGCAGACCATTTACAGGGGTAGGCACCGGGGAGCTGTTTTTT | CASRPFTGVGTGELFF
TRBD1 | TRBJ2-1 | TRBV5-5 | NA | TGTGCCAGCACCGACGGGACAGGGACCTACAATGAGCAGTTCTTC | CASTDGTGTYNEQFF
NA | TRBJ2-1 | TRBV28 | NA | TGTGCCAGCAGTTCTGAACTAGCTTGGAATGAGCAGTTCTTC | CASSSELAWNEQFF
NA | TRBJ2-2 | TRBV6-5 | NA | TGTGTCAGCAGTTATGATGGGGCCGGGGAGCTGTTTTTT | CVSSYDGAGELFF
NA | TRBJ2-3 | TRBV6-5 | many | TGTGCCAGCCGGGGACCGCCGGATACGCAGTATTTT | CASRGPPDTQYF
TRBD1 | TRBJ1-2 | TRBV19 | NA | TGTGCCAGTACCCCGGACAGGTACCATGGCTACACCTTC | CASTPDRYHGYTF
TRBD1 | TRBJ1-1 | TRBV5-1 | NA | TGCGCCAGCAGCTCCGGACAGGGTAGGGCTTTCTTT | CASSSGQGRAFF
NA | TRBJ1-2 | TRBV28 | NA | TGTGCCAGCAGTCCGCCACCAACAGGATCCCGCGCCGCCTTC | CASSPPPTGSRAAF
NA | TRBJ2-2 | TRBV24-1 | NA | TGTGCCACCAGTGATTTCACCTATGTGAACACCGGGGAGCTGTTTTTT | CATSDFTYVNTGELFF
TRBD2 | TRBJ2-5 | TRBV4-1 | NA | TGCGGCAGCAGCCAAGTTCTAGCGGGGGCCTCCTACGAGCAATACTTC | CGSSQVLAGASYEQYF
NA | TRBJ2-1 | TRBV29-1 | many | TGCAGCGTTGAAGCTTCGGCCAATGAGCAGTTCTTC | CSVEASANEQFF
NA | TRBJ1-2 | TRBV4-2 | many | TGTGCCAGCAGCCCCTCCAGCGAGGGGAGCTGGGGCTACACCTTC | CASSPSSEGSWGYTF
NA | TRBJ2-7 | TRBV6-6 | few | TGTGCCAGCAGCTCTCGGCTAAGACATTTTTACGAGCAGTACTTC | CASSSRLRHFYEQYF
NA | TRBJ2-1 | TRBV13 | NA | TGTGCCAGCAGCTTCCAGGGCAATGAGCAGTTCTTC | CASSFQGNEQFF
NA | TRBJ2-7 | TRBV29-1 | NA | TGCAGCGTTGTCTTTGTCGGAAGTGTCCGCGAGCAGTGCTTC | CSVVFVGSVREQCF
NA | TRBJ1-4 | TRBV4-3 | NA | TGCGCCAGCAGCCAACGAGGGGGAGGTTCTAATGAAAAACTGTTTTTT | CASSQRGGGSNEKLFF
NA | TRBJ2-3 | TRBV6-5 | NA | TGTACCAGCAGTTACTCGGGGCCGGTAACTAGCACAGATACGCAGTATTTT | CTSSYSGPVTSTDTQYF
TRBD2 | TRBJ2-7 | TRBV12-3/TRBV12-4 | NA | TGTGCCACGGGACCTACGGGAGGGCCGTCCGAGAGGTACTTC | CATGPTGGPSERYF
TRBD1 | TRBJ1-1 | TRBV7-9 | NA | TGTGCCAGCAGCTGGACAGGGGGCGCGAACACTGAAGCTTTCTTT | CASSWTGGANTEAFF
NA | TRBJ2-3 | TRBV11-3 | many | TGTGCCAGCAGCGCTCGGACCCAACTGGGTGGAGATACGCAGTATTTT | CASSARTQLGGDTQYF
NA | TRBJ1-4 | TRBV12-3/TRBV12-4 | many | TGTGCCAGCAGTTTAAATCGGGGAGGAAATGAAAAACTGTTTTTT | CASSLNRGGNEKLFF
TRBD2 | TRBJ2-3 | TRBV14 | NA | TGTGCCAGCAGCCAAGAGTTGGGGAGGGCAGGTACGCAGTATTTT | CASSQELGRAGTQYF
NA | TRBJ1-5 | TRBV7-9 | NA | TGTGCCAACAGCTTAGGGTCAGGCTGGGTTCAGCCCCAGCATTTT | CANSLGSGWVQPQHF
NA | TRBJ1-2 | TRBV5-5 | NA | TGTGCCAGCAGCCTGGGGCGGGATCTGCATGGCTACACCTTC | CASSLGRDLHGYTF
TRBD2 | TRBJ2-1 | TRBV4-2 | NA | TGTGCCAACAGCCAAGAAGGGGCTAGCGGGAGCAATGAGCAGTTCTTC | CANSQEGASGSNEQFF
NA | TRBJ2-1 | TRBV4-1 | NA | TGCGCCAGCAGTGGGCCGGCTGATGAGCAGTTCTTC | CASSGPADEQFF
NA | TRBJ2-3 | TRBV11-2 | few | TGTACCAGCAGCTATGTAGGAGACATGCAGTATTTT | CTSSYVGDMQYF
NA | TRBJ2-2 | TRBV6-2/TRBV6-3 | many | TGTGCCAGCAGTTACCGGTCGGGACGAGCTAGCCGGGGCACCGGGGAGCTGTTTTTT | CASSYRSGRASRGTGELFF
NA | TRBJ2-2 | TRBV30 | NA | TGTGCCTGGAGCTGGGCCGGGGAGCTGTTTTTT | CAWSWAGELFF
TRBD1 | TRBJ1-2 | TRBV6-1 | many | TGTGCCAGCAGTGAGGACAGGAACTATGGCTACACCTTC | CASSEDRNYGYTF
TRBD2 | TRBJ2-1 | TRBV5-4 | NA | TGTGCCAGCAGCTTGACTCGGCTAGCGGGGATCAATGAGCAGTTCTTC | CASSLTRLAGINEQFF
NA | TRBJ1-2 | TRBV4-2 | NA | TGTGCCAGCAGCCAAGATGGGCAGATCAATGGCTACACCTTC | CASSQDGQINGYTF
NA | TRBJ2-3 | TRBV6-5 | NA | TGTGCCAGCAGTTACCATCGCCCATCAGATACGTCGCAGTATTTT | CASSYHRPSDTSQYF
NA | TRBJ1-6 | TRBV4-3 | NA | TGCTCCAGCAGCCAATATCAAATTAATTCACCCCTCCACTTT | CSSSQYQINSPLHF
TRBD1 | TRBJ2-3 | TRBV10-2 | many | TGCGCCAGCACCGGCAGGGGGCTTCGAACAGATACGCAGTATTTT | CASTGRGLRTDTQYF